The 17 T cell receptor beta chains listed next were all sequenced from one sample in a study of Tregs in tolerant kidney transplant recipients. Using immunoSEQ multiplex PCR, the repertoire was profiled, and TCRdb retains in-frame clones only, with some absent. The sample gives about 110,000 clones, roughly 90% of which show up once; roughly 0.31% is in the top ten. The specimen comprised CD4+ T cells from blood, sampled before the transplant. The source is a human donor who received a combined kidney and bone marrow transplant.

The chain recombines TRBV7-2 with TRBJ2-1, with 8 bases lining up with TRBD1. With 3 bases clipped from V and 3 bases from J, the junction kept 1 base outside the gene matches. The CDR3 covers 14 residues. Germline CDR1 SGHTA, CDR2 FQGNSA. The CDR3 DNA reads TGTGCCAGCAGCTTCGACAGGGGCTACAATGAGCAGTTCTTC. It translates to CASSFDRGYNEQFF.

The J gene is TRBJ1-4, the V gene TRBV5-4; D is unclear. The CDR3 runs to 15 residues. Per germline, CDR1 SGHNT and CDR2 YYREEE (reference sequence). Trimming removed 0 bases from V and 6 bases from J, with 12 bases in between. CDR3 bases: TGTGCCAGCAGCTTGGACCGGGATTTGGATGAAAAACTGTTTTTT. Residues: CASSLDRDLDEKLFF. The complete variable domain, with remaining parts taken from reference TRBV5-4 and TRBJ1-4, reads ETGVTQSPTHLIKTRGQQVTLRCSSQSGHNTVSWYQQALGQGPQFIFQYYREEENGRGNFPPRFSGLQFPNYSSELNVNALELDDSALYLCASSLDRDLDEKLFFGSGTQLSVL.

This chain connects TRBV5-6 to TRBJ1-2; D may be TRBD1 (6 bases). Trimming shortened V by 1 base and J by 4 bases, and 11 bases separated the two germline ends. Germline CDR1 is SGHDT and CDR2 is YYEEEE. The CDR3 consists of 14 residues. The DNA of the CDR3 is TGTGCCAGCAGCTTGAGGGGGTTCGCCTATGGCTACACCTTC. Translated, it gives CASSLRGFAYGYTF.

This clone was picked up one time. The chain uses TRBV7-7 and TRBJ2-7; 7 nucleotides line up with TRBD2. The CDR3 sequence is 15 residues long. Germline V gene data show CDR1 as SSHAT and CDR2 as FNYEAQ (reference sequence). The ends lost 5 bases at V and 7 bases at J; junction bases unmatched: 14. DNA for the CDR3: TGTGCCAGCAGCCGAATCGCGGGAGAACGGGGAGAGCAGTACTTC. Protein product: CASSRIAGERGEQYF.

This clone was recorded once. The rearrangement uses TRBV2 and TRBJ2-1; perhaps TRBD1 as D (6 bases). V was trimmed by 3 bases and J by 4 bases, leaving 13 bases between them. The V gene's germline CDR1 is SNHLY and CDR2 FYNNEI. CDR3 length equals 15 residues. In nucleotides, the CDR3 is TGTGCCAGCAGTGAGGAGAGGGGGTTTTACAATGAGCAGTTCTTC. Protein: CASSEERGFYNEQFF.

The J gene is TRBJ2-5, the V gene TRBV2; 8 bases are a match to TRBD2. Germline trimming cut 6 bases from V and 6 bases from J; bases unmatched to any gene: 12. This CDR3 region has 15 residues. The germline CDR1 and CDR2 sequences are SNHLY and FYNNEI. The CDR3 sequence is CASRGPGLDLKTQYF. The CDR3 DNA sequence: TGTGCCAGCAGAGGTCCGGGACTAGATTTGAAGACCCAGTACTTC.

This clone came up a few times. The rearrangement links TRBV7-2 to TRBJ2-5; perhaps TRBD2 as D (6 bases). Trimming pared 5 bases from V and 2 bases from J, leaving 15 bases between. The CDR3 is 15 residues long. The germline CDR1 and CDR2 sequences are SGHTA and FQGNSA. The CDR3, as DNA: TGTGCCAGCAGCACCAGGACGGCGGGGCAAGAGACCCAGTACTTC. Its translation is CASSTRTAGQETQYF.

V usage is TRBV11-1 and J usage is TRBJ2-5, with D tentatively TRBD1 (5 bases). Trimming took 6 bases from V and 1 from J, leaving 9 bases between them. CDR3 size: 13 residues. Germline-derived CDR1 and CDR2 are SGHAT and FQDESV (reference sequence). CDR3 region: CASRRQTQETQYF. The CDR3 DNA is TGTGCCAGCAGACGACAGACCCAAGAGACCCAGTACTTC.

The V and J genes are TRBV7-9 and TRBJ1-4; perhaps TRBD1 as D (6 bases). The CDR3 extends over 14 amino acids. Germline V gene sequence: CDR1 SEHNR, CDR2 FQNEAQ (reference sequence). Trimming pared 4 bases from V and 7 bases from J, leaving 13 bases between. CDR3 loop: CASSSGGPGEKLFF. The CDR3 DNA reads as TGTGCCAGCAGCTCCGGGGGGCCAGGTGAAAAACTGTTTTTT.

This clone has only a few counts. The chain is built from TRBV2 and TRBJ1-2; D is uncertain. This CDR3 contains 14 residues. Per the germline V gene, CDR1 is SNHLY and CDR2 is FYNNEI. V lost 1 base and J 2 bases, leaving 8 bases between the germline ends. This CDR3 reads CASSEDSLNYGYTF. As DNA, the CDR3 is TGTGCCAGCAGTGAAGACAGCTTAAACTATGGCTACACCTTC.

J is TRBJ1-2 and V is TRBV6-5; tentatively, D is TRBD1 (6 bases). V lost 0 bases, J lost 3 bases, and 11 bases lay in between. CDR1 is MNHEY and CDR2 is SVGAGI in the germline V gene. This CDR3 comprises 15 residues. CDR3 residues: CASSYSRDNYYGYTF. CDR3 sequence (DNA): TGTGCCAGCAGTTACTCGAGGGACAATTACTATGGCTACACCTTC.

The genes are TRBV5-4 and TRBJ2-5, with 7 bases that match TRBD2. CDR1 and CDR2 (germline): SGHNT, YYREEE (reference sequence). V was pared by 5 bases and J by 1 base, with 5 bases of the junction left unmatched. CDR3 length: 14 amino acids. The CDR3 sequence is CASRRGGGQETQYF. CDR3 in DNA: TGTGCCAGCAGAAGAGGCGGGGGCCAAGAGACCCAGTACTTC.

The chain employs TRBV5-5 and TRBJ1-3; perhaps TRBD1 as D (6 bases). Germline V gene sequence: CDR1 SGHKS, CDR2 YYEKEE (reference sequence). Trimming took off 0 bases at V and 0 bases at J, with 10 bases between the two ends. The CDR3 is 16 amino acids. CDR3 sequence: CASSLAGQNSGNTIYF. DNA of the CDR3: TGTGCCAGCAGCTTGGCGGGACAAAACTCTGGAAACACCATATATTTT.

Concerning this clone itself: This same CDR3 is encoded by further DNA sequences in the sample. The chain joins TRBV7-2 to TRBJ1-1, with a tentative D call TRBD1 (5 bases). Trimming pared 5 bases from V and 5 bases from J, leaving 12 bases between. This CDR3 is 13 amino acids long. Germline CDR1 and CDR2: SGHTA and FQGNSA. As DNA, the CDR3 is TGTGCCAGCAGCCTCGGGGGGGGAACTGAAGCTTTCTTT. It is translated as CASSLGGGTEAFF.

The DNA for the CDR3 is TGTGCCAGTAGTATAACTAGCGGGAGCTACGAGCAGTACTTC. This encodes CASSITSGSYEQYF. The chain is built from TRBV19 and TRBJ2-7; 11 bases are a match to TRBD2. The junction had 0 bases not matched to a gene; V was cut back by 2 bases and J by 3 bases. This CDR3 is 14 amino acids long. Germline CDR1 reads LNHDA; CDR2 reads SQIVND (reference sequence).

This clone was counted once. The J gene is TRBJ1-1, the V gene TRBV7-9; 7 nucleotides align to TRBD1. The J segment lost 4 bases and the V segment lost 2 bases, leaving 16 bases of the junction unmatched. Germline loops: CDR1 SEHNR, CDR2 FQNEAQ (reference sequence). There are 18 residues in the CDR3. This CDR3 reads CASSLYLRGRGILTEAFF. The CDR3 region has the DNA TGTGCCAGCAGCTTATATTTGCGGGGCAGGGGGATACTCACTGAAGCTTTCTTT. Full variable domain (rest looked up from reference TRBV7-9 and TRBJ1-1): DTGVSQNPRHKITKRGQNVTFRCDPISEHNRLYWYRQTLGQGPEFLTYFQNEAQLEKSRLLSDRFSAERPKGSFSTLEIQRTEQGDSAMYLCASSLYLRGRGILTEAFFGQGTRLTVV.

This clone was seen a single time. The chain has TRBV7-9 and TRBJ1-4; D is perhaps TRBD1 (6 bases). Germline V gives CDR1 SEHNR, CDR2 FQNEAQ (reference sequence). V was shortened by 1 base and J by 8 bases, with 11 bases between the two germline ends. The CDR3 spans 14 residues. The CDR3 sequence is CASSLEQGSEKLFF. The CDR3 nucleotides are TGTGCCAGCAGCTTAGAACAGGGAAGCGAAAAACTGTTTTTT.